This TCR beta chain is drawn from a study of T-cell memory formation after mild COVID-19. Findings of the study overall: The study detected some responding clones in pre-infection memory, suggesting cross-reactive memory joined.

TCRdb processed the 5' RACE reads anew with MiXCR; each CDR3 protein has one entry. The sample records about 210,000 distinct CDR3 sequences, roughly a tenth being singletons. V lost 2 bases and J 7 bases, leaving 10 bases between the germline ends. This CDR3 has 13 residues. Germline lookup yields CDR1 LGHDT and CDR2 YNNKEL (reference sequence). This clonotype was detected many times. Its antigen remains unidentified. The V and J genes are TRBV3-1 and TRBJ2-3; a weak D match, TRBD2 (5 bases). This receptor was identified in a man between 18 and 35 years old who had mild COVID-19 (a few samples of this study predate the infection). Cell type and time point are not known. Specimen: PBMCs or a T cell subset sorted from them (not recorded which). For the CDR3, the DNA is TGTGCCAGCAGCCAACAAACGGGAAATACGCAGTATTTT. It translates to CASSQQTGNTQYF.